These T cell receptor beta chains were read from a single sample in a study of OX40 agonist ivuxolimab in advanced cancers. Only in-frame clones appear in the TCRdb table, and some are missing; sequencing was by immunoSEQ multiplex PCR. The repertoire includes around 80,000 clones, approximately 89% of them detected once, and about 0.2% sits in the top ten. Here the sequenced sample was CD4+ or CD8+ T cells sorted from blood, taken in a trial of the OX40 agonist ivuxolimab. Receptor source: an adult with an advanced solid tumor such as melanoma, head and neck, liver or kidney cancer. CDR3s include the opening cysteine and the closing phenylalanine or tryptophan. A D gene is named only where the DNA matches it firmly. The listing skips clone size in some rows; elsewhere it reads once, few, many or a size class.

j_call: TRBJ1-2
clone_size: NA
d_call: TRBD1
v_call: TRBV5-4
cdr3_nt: TGTGCCAGCAGAATCGGGACAGCTAACTATGGCTACACCTTC
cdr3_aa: CASRIGTANYGYTF

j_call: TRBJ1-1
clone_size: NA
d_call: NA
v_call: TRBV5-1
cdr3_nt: TGCGCCAGCAGTTTTGGGTTCAAGAGGGCTGGTGGAGAAGCTTTCTTT
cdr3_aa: CASSFGFKRAGGEAFF

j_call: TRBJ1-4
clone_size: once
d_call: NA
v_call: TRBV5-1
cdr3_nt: TGCGCCAGCAGCTTGGGGGGCACTAATGAAAAACTGTTTTTT
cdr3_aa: CASSLGGTNEKLFF

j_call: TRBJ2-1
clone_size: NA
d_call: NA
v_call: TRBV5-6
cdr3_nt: TGTGCCAGCAGCTTGCCGGGGGGCCCATACAATGAGCAGTTCTTC
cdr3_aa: CASSLPGGPYNEQFF

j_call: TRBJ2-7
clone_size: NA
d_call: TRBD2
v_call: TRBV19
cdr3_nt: TGTGCCAGTTCTTGGGGAGCGGGAGACTACGAGCAGTACTTC
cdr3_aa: CASSWGAGDYEQYF

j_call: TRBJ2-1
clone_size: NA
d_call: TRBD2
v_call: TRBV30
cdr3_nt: TGTGCCTGGAGTCCTAGCGGAGGGAGCTCCTACAATGAGCAGTTCTTC
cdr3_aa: CAWSPSGGSSYNEQFF

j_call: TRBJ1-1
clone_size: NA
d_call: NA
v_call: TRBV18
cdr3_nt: TGTGCCAGCTCACTACAGAACACTGAAGCTTTCTTT
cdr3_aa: CASSLQNTEAFF

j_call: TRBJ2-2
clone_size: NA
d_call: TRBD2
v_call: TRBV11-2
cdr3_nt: TGTGCCAGCAATTTTAGCGGGAGGTCCGCGAACACCGGGGAGCTGTTTTTT
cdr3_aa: CASNFSGRSANTGELFF

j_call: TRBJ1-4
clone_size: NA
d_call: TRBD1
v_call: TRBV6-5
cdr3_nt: TGTGCCAGCAGAGCCCCGGGACAGGGGAGACAAAAACTGTTTTTT
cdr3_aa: CASRAPGQGRQKLFF

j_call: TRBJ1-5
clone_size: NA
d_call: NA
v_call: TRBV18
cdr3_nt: TGTGCCAGCTCCCTCTCGACAGGAGCTGATTTGCCCCAGCATTTT
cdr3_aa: CASSLSTGADLPQHF

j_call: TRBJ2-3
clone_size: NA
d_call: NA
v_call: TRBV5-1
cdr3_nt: TGCGCCAGCAGCTTTCAGGGTTCAGATACGCAGTATTTT
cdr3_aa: CASSFQGSDTQYF

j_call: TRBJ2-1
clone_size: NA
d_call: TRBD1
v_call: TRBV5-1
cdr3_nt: TGCGCCAGCAGCTTGGAGACAGGGGGGACGAATGAGCAGTTCTTC
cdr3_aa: CASSLETGGTNEQFF

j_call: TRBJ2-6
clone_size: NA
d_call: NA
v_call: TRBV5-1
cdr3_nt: TGCGCCAGCAGCTTGGTCGGGATCACTGGGGCCAACGTCCTGACTTTC
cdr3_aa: CASSLVGITGANVLTF

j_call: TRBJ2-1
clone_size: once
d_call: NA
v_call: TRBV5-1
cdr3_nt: TGCGCCAGCACCCCCGGGACGCTTTACAATGAGCAGTTCTTC
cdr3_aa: CASTPGTLYNEQFF

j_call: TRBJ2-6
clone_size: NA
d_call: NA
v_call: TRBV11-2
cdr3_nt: TGTGCCAGCAGCTTAGTCAGGGGAAGGGCGACTGGGGCCAACGTCCTGACTTTC
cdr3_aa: CASSLVRGRATGANVLTF

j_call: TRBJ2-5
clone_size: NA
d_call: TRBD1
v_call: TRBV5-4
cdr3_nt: TGTGCCAGCAGCTCCCCAGGGGGATTCGCAGAGACCCAGTACTTC
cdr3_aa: CASSSPGGFAETQYF

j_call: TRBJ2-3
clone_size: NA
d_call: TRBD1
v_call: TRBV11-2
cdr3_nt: TGTGCCAGCAGCTTGACAGGGGCAGATACGCAGTATTTT
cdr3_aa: CASSLTGADTQYF

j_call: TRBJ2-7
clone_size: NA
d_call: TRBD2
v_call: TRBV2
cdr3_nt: TGTGCCTTCGGTCGGGGGGCCTACGAGCAGTACTTC
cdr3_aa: CAFGRGAYEQYF

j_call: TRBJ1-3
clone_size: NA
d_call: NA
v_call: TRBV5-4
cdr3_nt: TGTGCCAGCAGCTTGGGAGGATCCGGAAACACCATATATTTT
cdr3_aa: CASSLGGSGNTIYF

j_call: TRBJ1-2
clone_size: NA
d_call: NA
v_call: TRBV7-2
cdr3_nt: TGTGCCAGCAGCTTACGTGAGAGAGCTAACTATGGCTACACCTTC
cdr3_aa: CASSLRERANYGYTF

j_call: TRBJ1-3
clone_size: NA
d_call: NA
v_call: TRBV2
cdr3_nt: TGTGCCAGCAGTGAAATGGGGGCATCTGGAAACACCATATATTTT
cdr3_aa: CASSEMGASGNTIYF

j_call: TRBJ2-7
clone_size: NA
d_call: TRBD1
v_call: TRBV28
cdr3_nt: TGTGCCAGCAGTTCACCTCCTTCGGGACAGGGTATTTACGAGCAGTACTTC
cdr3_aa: CASSSPPSGQGIYEQYF

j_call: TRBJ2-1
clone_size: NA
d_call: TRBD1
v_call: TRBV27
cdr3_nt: TGTGCCAGCAGTCTGGGACAGCTGTACAATGAGCAGTTCTTC
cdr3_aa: CASSLGQLYNEQFF

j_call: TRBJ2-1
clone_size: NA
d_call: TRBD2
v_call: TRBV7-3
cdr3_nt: TGTGCCAGCAGCGCAAGCGGGAGCTCCTACAATGAGCAGTTCTTC
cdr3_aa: CASSASGSSYNEQFF

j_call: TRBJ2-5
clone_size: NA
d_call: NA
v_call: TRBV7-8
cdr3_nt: TGTGCCAGCAGCTTAGGGCAGGGGAGGGGGGAGACCCAGTACTTC
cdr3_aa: CASSLGQGRGETQYF

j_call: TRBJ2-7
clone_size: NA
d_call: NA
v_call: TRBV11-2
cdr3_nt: TGTGCCAGCAGCTTACGGGCCTCACGGGTCTACGAGCAGTACTTC
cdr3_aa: CASSLRASRVYEQYF

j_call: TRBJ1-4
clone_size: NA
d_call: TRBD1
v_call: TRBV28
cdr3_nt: TGTGCCAGCAGTTTACCCGGACAGGGGGCTGGTAATGAAAAACTGTTTTTT
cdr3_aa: CASSLPGQGAGNEKLFF

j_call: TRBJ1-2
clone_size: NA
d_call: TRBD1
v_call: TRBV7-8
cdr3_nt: TGTGCCAGCAGCTTAGATCCCAGCAGGGGGCAGGGTGGCTACACCTTC
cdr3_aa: CASSLDPSRGQGGYTF

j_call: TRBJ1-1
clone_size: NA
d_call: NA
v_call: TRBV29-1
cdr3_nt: TGCGCCGACGGGATCGCGTCTGAAGCTTTCTTT
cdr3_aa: CADGIASEAFF

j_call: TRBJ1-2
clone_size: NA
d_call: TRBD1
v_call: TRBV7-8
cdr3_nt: TGTGCCAGCAGCCCCAGGGGGGAATCTAACTATGGCTACACCTTC
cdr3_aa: CASSPRGESNYGYTF

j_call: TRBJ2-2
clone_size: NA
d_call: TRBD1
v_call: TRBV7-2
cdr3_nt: TGTGCCAGCAGCTTAGGGCAGGGGGCTTACACCGGGGAGCTGTTTTTT
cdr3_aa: CASSLGQGAYTGELFF

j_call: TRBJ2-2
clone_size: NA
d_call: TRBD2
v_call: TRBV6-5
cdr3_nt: TGTGCCAGCAGTTACGAGCGGGAGAGGGCCGGGGAGCTGTTTTTT
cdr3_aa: CASSYERERAGELFF

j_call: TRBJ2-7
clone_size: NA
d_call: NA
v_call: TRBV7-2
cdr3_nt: TGTGCCAGCAGCCAGACAGACTACGAGCAGTACTTC
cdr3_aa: CASSQTDYEQYF